These T cell receptor beta chains were read from a single sample in a study of blood T cell repertoires in COVID-19. Profiling relied on immunoSEQ multiplex PCR, and the TCRdb table lists in-frame clones only, not all of them. In the table there are about 210,000 clones, around 89% of which are singletons. The sequencing input was PBMCs or T cells enriched from blood (not recorded which). These TCRs come from a woman aged 18-29 years who had recovered from COVID-19. CDR3s include the opening cysteine and the closing phenylalanine or tryptophan. A D gene is named only where the DNA matches it firmly. Clone size is shown for a subset of rows, as once, few, many or a class of expanded clone.

abundance	j_gene	v_gene	d_gene	CDR3aa	CDR3nt
.	TRBJ1-5	TRBV7-2	.	CASSPRRDRGNQPQHF	TGTGCCAGCAGCCCACGCAGGGATAGGGGCAATCAGCCCCAGCATTTT
.	TRBJ1-6	TRBV3-1/TRBV3-2	.	CASSQNSGSPLHF	TGTGCCAGCAGCCAAAACAGCGGGTCACCCCTCCACTTT
.	TRBJ1-6	TRBV4-1	TRBD1	CASSPLFSQGISSYNSPLHF	TGCGCCAGCAGCCCTCTATTTTCACAGGGGATAAGCTCCTATAATTCACCCCTCCACTTT
.	TRBJ1-1	TRBV9	.	CASSPQDTPFNTEAFF	TGTGCCAGCAGCCCACAAGACACACCGTTTAACACTGAAGCTTTCTTT
.	TRBJ2-5	TRBV13	.	CASSISLQETQYF	TGTGCCAGCAGCATTAGCTTACAAGAGACCCAGTACTTC
once	TRBJ2-7	TRBV19	.	CASSSPRGEQYF	TGTGCCAGTAGTAGTCCCCGGGGAGAGCAGTACTTC
once	TRBJ2-7	TRBV2	TRBD2	CASSGLAGGSSYEQYF	TGTGCCAGCAGCGGACTAGCGGGGGGCTCTTCCTACGAGCAGTACTTC
.	TRBJ1-1	TRBV5-5	TRBD1	CASSLGDRGTEAFF	TGTGCCAGCAGCTTGGGGGACAGGGGCACTGAAGCTTTCTTT
.	TRBJ2-2	TRBV5-5	.	CASSVADTGELFF	TGTGCCAGCAGCGTAGCCGACACCGGGGAGCTGTTTTTT
once	TRBJ1-1	TRBV4-1	.	CASSQGRGDTEAFF	TGCGCCAGCAGCCAAGGTCGGGGGGACACTGAAGCTTTCTTT
.	TRBJ2-3	TRBV4-1	.	CASSQDLGGLTDTQYF	TGCGCCAGCAGCCAAGACCTCGGGGGACTCACAGATACGCAGTATTTT
.	TRBJ1-2	TRBV5-4	TRBD1	CASSSPTGGARGGYTF	TGTGCCAGCAGCTCCCCGACAGGGGGCGCGCGTGGAGGCTACACCTTC
once	TRBJ1-1	TRBV28	.	CAGATGGRVTEAFF	TGTGCCGGGGCCACGGGGGGGAGGGTCACTGAAGCTTTCTTT
once	TRBJ2-1	TRBV9	TRBD2	CASSVASSGKYNEQFF	TGTGCCAGCAGCGTAGCGTCTAGCGGGAAATACAATGAGCAGTTCTTC
.	TRBJ2-1	TRBV30	TRBD2	CAWSPIVGLAGGDEQFF	TGTGCCTGGAGTCCGATTGTCGGACTAGCGGGGGGTGATGAGCAGTTCTTC
.	TRBJ1-5	TRBV21-1	.	CASSNTRRAGQPQHF	TGTGCCAGCAGTAACACCAGACGAGCGGGGCAGCCCCAGCATTTT
.	TRBJ2-3	TRBV6-5	TRBD1	CASRRQGARTDTQYF	TGTGCCAGCAGACGACAGGGGGCGCGTACAGATACGCAGTATTTT
.	TRBJ1-1	TRBV18	.	CASSPPIMNTEAFF	TGTGCCAGCTCACCACCCATCATGAACACTGAAGCTTTCTTT
.	TRBJ2-7	TRBV7-9	TRBD1	CASSLGTGSMEQYF	TGTGCCAGCAGCTTGGGGACAGGGAGTATGGAGCAGTACTTC
.	TRBJ2-3	TRBV5-4	.	CASSLAHVGDTQYF	TGTGCCAGCAGCTTGGCTCACGTCGGAGATACGCAGTATTTT
.	TRBJ1-2	TRBV12-3/TRBV12-4	TRBD1	CASSHYRGFSYTF	TGTGCCAGCAGCCATTACAGGGGATTTAGCTACACCTTC
once	TRBJ1-1	TRBV7-2	.	CASSLARNTEAFF	TGTGCCAGCAGCTTAGCGCGGAACACTGAAGCTTTCTTT
.	TRBJ1-1	TRBV7-6	.	CASSLDGIEAFF	TGTGCCAGCAGCTTAGACGGGATTGAAGCTTTCTTT
.	TRBJ1-2	TRBV18	.	CASSPGRDARSTF	TGTGCCAGCTCACCTGGGAGAGACGCAAGAAGCACCTTC
.	TRBJ1-1	TRBV10-2	.	CASTPQGFGTEAFF	TGCGCCAGCACCCCTCAGGGGTTTGGCACTGAAGCTTTCTTT
.	TRBJ2-3	TRBV30	TRBD2	CAWSERGAGPDTQYF	TGTGCCTGGAGTGAGCGGGGGGCAGGACCAGATACGCAGTATTTT
.	TRBJ1-3	TRBV28	.	CASSLSGSGNTIYF	TGTGCCAGCAGTTTATCAGGGTCTGGAAACACCATATATTTT
.	TRBJ2-5	TRBV29-1	.	CSVEERAQETQYF	TGCAGCGTTGAAGAGAGGGCCCAAGAGACCCAGTACTTC
.	TRBJ2-5	TRBV29-1	.	CSVGTTTGETQYF	TGCAGCGTTGGCACCACTACAGGAGAGACCCAGTACTTC
.	TRBJ1-4	TRBV19	TRBD1	CASNSPGQANEKLFF	TGTGCCAGTAATAGCCCGGGACAGGCTAATGAAAAACTGTTTTTT
few	TRBJ1-4	TRBV4-1	TRBD1	CASSQVFRDRGTRTNEKLFF	TGCGCCAGCAGCCAAGTATTTAGGGACAGGGGAACTCGAACTAATGAAAAACTGTTTTTT
once	TRBJ2-5	TRBV4-2	TRBD2	CASSQDPSGGGETQYF	TGTGCCAGCAGCCAAGATCCCTCGGGGGGGGGAGAGACCCAGTACTTC
.	TRBJ2-7	TRBV28	.	CASSYQGLGGYEQYF	TGTGCCAGCAGTTATCAGGGTTTGGGAGGCTACGAGCAGTACTTC
.	TRBJ1-5	TRBV5-1	TRBD1	CASSLAPQGDSQPQHF	TGCGCCAGCAGCTTGGCCCCACAGGGGGATTCCCAGCCCCAGCATTTT
.	TRBJ2-5	TRBV5-1	TRBD1	CASSLEGTGVVQETQYF	TGCGCCAGCAGCTTGGAGGGGACAGGGGTTGTCCAAGAGACCCAGTACTTC
.	TRBJ1-6	TRBV27	.	CASSPGVERSNSPLHF	TGTGCCAGCAGTCCAGGGGTTGAGCGGTCTAATTCACCCCTCCACTTT
once	TRBJ2-2	TRBV4-1	TRBD1	CASSSRQQGTGELFF	TGCGCCAGCAGCTCGAGACAACAGGGGACCGGGGAGCTGTTTTTT
once	TRBJ1-6	TRBV3-1/TRBV3-2	.	CASSPERITTGSPLHF	TGTGCCAGCAGCCCCGAAAGGATCACTACAGGGTCACCCCTCCACTTT
.	TRBJ2-2	TRBV5-1	.	CASSLSQGNTGELFF	TGCGCCAGCAGCTTGTCCCAGGGAAACACCGGGGAGCTGTTTTTT
.	TRBJ1-6	TRBV27	.	CASSLTGLTLSPLHF	TGTGCCAGCAGTCTAACGGGACTTACTCTTTCACCCCTCCACTTT
.	TRBJ1-1	TRBV3-1/TRBV3-2	.	CASSQWGPENTEAFF	TGTGCCAGCAGCCAGTGGGGGCCGGAGAACACTGAAGCTTTCTTT
once	TRBJ1-5	TRBV14	TRBD1	CASSLQGPNQPQHF	TGTGCCAGCAGCCTACAGGGGCCCAATCAGCCCCAGCATTTT
few	TRBJ1-6	TRBV6-5	TRBD1	CASSPGTAISPLHF	TGTGCCAGCAGCCCCGGGACAGCCATTTCACCCCTCCACTTT
.	TRBJ2-7	TRBV7-9	.	CASSLPGIYEQYF	TGTGCCAGCAGCTTACCCGGGATCTACGAGCAGTACTTC
.	TRBJ1-5	TRBV21-1	.	CASSKSEDSCSNQPQHF	TGTGCCAGCAGCAAATCGGAGGACAGTTGTAGCAATCAGCCCCAGCATTTT
.	TRBJ1-2	TRBV6-1	.	CASSDWGERGYTF	TGTGCCAGCAGTGATTGGGGCGAGAGGGGCTACACCTTC
.	TRBJ1-1	TRBV6-5	TRBD1	CASSYGQGSEAFF	TGTGCCAGCAGTTACGGACAGGGCAGTGAAGCTTTCTTT
.	TRBJ2-7	TRBV5-1	.	CASSLGQVGYEQYF	TGCGCCAGCAGCTTGGGCCAGGTGGGCTACGAGCAGTACTTC
.	TRBJ1-2	TRBV6-5	TRBD1	CASSSHLFLGGTGYTF	TGTGCCAGCAGTTCCCATTTATTTTTAGGGGGCACTGGCTACACCTTC
.	TRBJ1-6	TRBV14	.	CASSPRVVPFSPLHF	TGTGCCAGCAGCCCCCGGGTGGTCCCATTTTCACCCCTCCACTTT
.	TRBJ1-4	TRBV30	.	CACYLPNEKLFF	TGTGCCTGCTACCTTCCTAATGAAAAACTGTTTTTT